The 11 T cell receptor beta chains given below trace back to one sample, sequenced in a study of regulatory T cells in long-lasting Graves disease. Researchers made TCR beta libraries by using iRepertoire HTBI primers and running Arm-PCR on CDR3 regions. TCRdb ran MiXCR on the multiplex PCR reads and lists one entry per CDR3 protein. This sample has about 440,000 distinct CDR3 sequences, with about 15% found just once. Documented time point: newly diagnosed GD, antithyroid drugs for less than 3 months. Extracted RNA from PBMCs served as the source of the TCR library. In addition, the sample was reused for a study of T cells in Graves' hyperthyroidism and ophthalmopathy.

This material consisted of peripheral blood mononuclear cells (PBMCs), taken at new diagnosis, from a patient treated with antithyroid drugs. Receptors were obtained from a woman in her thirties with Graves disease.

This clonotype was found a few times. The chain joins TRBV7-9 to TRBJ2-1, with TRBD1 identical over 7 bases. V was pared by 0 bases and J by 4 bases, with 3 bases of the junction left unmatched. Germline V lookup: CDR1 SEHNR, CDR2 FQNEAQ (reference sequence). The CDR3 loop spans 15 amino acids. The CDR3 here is CASSLATGRYNEQFF. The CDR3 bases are TGTGCCAGCAGCTTAGCGACAGGGCGATACAATGAGCAGTTCTTC.

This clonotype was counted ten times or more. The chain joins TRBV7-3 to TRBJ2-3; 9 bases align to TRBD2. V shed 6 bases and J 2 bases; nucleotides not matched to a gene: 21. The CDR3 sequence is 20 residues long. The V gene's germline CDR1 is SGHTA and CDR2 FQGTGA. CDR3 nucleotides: TGTGCCAGCAGTTACCTTAATTGGCGGGAGGGCCGAGGGGCCACAGATACGCAGTATTTT. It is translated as CASSYLNWREGRGATDTQYF.

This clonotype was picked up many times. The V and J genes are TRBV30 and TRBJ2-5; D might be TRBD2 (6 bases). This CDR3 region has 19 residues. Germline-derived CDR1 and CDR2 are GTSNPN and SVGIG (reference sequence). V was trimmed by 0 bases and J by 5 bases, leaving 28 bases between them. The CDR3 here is CAWSVNSLPDREREETQYF. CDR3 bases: TGTGCCTGGAGTGTAAACAGCCTTCCCGATCGGGAACGGGAGGAGACCCAGTACTTC.

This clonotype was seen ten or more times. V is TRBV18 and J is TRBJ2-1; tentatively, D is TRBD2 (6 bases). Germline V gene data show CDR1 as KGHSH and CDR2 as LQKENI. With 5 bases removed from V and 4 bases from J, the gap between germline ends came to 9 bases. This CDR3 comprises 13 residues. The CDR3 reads CASSSGGYNEQFF. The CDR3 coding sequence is TGTGCCAGCTCATCCGGGGGTTACAATGAGCAGTTCTTC.

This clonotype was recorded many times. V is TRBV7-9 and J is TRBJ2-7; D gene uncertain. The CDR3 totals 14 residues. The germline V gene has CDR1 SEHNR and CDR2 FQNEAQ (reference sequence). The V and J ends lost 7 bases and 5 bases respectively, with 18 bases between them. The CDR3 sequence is CASTPGVGGDEQYF. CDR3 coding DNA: TGTGCCAGCACCCCAGGAGTTGGTGGCGACGAGCAGTACTTC.

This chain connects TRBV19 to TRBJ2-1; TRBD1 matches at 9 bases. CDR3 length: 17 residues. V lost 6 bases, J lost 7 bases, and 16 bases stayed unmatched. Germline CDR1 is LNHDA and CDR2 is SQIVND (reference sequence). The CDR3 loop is CASSPFSRTGVPNEQFF. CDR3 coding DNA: TGTGCCAGTAGCCCCTTTTCCAGGACAGGGGTTCCTAATGAGCAGTTCTTC.

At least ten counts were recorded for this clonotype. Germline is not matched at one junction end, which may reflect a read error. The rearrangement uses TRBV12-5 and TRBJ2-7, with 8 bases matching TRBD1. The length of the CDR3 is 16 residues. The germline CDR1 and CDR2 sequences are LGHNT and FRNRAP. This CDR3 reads CASGLAPGQASYEQYF. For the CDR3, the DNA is TGTGCTAGTGGGTTGGCACCGGGACAGGCCTCCTACGAGCAGTACTTC. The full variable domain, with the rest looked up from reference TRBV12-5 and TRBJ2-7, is DARVTQTPRHKVTEMGQEVTMRCQPILGHNTVFWYRQTMMQGLELLAYFRNRAPLDDSGMPKDRFSAEMPDATLATLKIQPSEPRDSAVYFCASGLAPGQASYEQYFGPGTRLTVT.

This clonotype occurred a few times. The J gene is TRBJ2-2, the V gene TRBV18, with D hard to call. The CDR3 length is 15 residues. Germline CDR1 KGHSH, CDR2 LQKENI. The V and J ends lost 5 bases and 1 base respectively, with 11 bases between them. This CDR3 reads CASSGPSRNTGELFF. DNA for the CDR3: TGTGCCAGCTCAGGGCCTAGTCGGAACACCGGGGAGCTGTTTTTT. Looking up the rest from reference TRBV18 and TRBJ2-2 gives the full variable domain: NAGVMQNPRHLVRRRGQEARLRCSPMKGHSHVYWYRQLPEEGLKFMVYLQKENIIDESGMPKERFSAEFPKEGPSILRIQQVVRGDSAAYFCASSGPSRNTGELFFGEGSRLTVL.

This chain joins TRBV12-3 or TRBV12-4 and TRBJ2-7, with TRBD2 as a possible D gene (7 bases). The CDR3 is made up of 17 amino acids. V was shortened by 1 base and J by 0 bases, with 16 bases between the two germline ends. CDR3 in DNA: TGTGCCAGCAGTTTAGTGGGAGGGGGGATCCTCTCCTACGAGCAGTACTTC. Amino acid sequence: CASSLVGGGILSYEQYF.

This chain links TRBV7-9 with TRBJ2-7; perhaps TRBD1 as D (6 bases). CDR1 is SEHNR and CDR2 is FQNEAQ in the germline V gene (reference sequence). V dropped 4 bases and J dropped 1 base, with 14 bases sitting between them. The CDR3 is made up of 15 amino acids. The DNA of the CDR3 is TGTGCCAGCAGCTCCTGGGGGCGCGGGTCCTACGAGCAGTACTTC. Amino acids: CASSSWGRGSYEQYF. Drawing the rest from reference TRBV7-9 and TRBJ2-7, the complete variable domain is DTGVSQNPRHKITKRGQNVTFRCDPISEHNRLYWYRQTLGQGPEFLTYFQNEAQLEKSRLLSDRFSAERPKGSFSTLEIQRTEQGDSAMYLCASSSWGRGSYEQYFGPGTRLTVT.

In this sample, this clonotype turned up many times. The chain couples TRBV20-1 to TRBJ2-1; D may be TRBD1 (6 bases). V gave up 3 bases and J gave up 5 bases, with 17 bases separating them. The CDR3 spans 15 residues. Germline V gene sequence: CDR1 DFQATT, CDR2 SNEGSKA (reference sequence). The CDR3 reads CSASGGFEGNNEQFF. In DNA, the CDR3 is TGCAGTGCTAGTGGGGGCTTTGAGGGGAACAATGAGCAGTTCTTC.